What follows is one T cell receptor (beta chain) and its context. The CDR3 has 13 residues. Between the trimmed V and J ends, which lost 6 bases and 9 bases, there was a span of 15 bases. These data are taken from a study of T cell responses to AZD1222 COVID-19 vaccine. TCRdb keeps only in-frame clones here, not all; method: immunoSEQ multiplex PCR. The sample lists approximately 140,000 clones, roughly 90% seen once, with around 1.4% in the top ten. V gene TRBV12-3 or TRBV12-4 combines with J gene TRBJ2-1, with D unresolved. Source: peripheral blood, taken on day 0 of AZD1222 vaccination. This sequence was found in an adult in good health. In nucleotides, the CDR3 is TGTGCCAGCAGCCCCGGTGGGCATAGTGAGCAGTTCTTC. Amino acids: CASSPGGHSEQFF.